This T cell receptor beta chain was recovered during a study of T cell responses to AZD1222 COVID-19 vaccine. Study-level results: Every sample of the repertoires postdated the peak T cell response. Females made up more of the donors, who were largely white British, and clonal diversity may have come out too low. Vaccine-related CD4 TCRs covered spike, predominating at 160-218 and 743-854. Among spike-specific TCRs, nearly half reportedly target unmutated variant regions.

V dropped 5 bases and J dropped 3 bases, with 11 bases sitting between them. This CDR3 contains 14 residues. Germline lookup yields CDR1 MNHEY and CDR2 SVGEGT. Produced via immunoSEQ multiplex PCR; TCRdb's table is partial and in-frame only. This sample has approximately 100,000 clones, with approximately 87% found just once. In regard to this clone: As yet, its antigen is unknown.

The clonotype was recovered from an adult in good health. The sequencing used peripheral blood, collected on day 0 of AZD1222 vaccination. V is TRBV6-2 or TRBV6-3 and J is TRBJ1-5; D uncertain. As DNA, the CDR3 is TGTGCCAGCAGTACCCCGGGCTCCAATCAGCCCCAGCATTTT. Amino acid sequence: CASSTPGSNQPQHF.